The 3 T cell receptor beta chains given below trace back to one sample, sequenced in a study of blood T cell repertoires in COVID-19. Clones were sequenced by immunoSEQ multiplex PCR, and TCRdb holds only the in-frame ones, with some missing. The sample carries about 70,000 clones, about 80% recorded once. The source material was peripheral blood. The receptors shown here come from a woman aged 70-85 years with acute or convalescent COVID-19.

This rearrangement joins TRBV30 to TRBJ2-2, with 7 bases aligning to TRBD1. Germline CDR1 GTSNPN, CDR2 SVGIG (reference sequence). J was trimmed by 2 bases and V by 2 bases; bases with no gene match: 8. This CDR3 is 16 amino acids long. The CDR3 is CAWSKAGGFNTGELFF. CDR3 nucleotides: TGTGCCTGGAGTAAGGCAGGGGGTTTTAACACCGGGGAGCTGTTTTTT. The complete variable domain, with remaining parts taken from reference TRBV30 and TRBJ2-2, reads SQTIHQWPATLVQPVGSPLSLECTVEGTSNPNLYWYRQAAGRGLQLLFYSVGIGQISSEVPQNLSASRPQDRQFILSSKKLLLSDSGFYLCAWSKAGGFNTGELFFGEGSRLTVL.

Only one count was recorded for this clone. The V and J genes are TRBV7-9 and TRBJ1-5; weak D call: TRBD1 (5 bases). The CDR3 loop spans 14 amino acids. CDR1 is SEHNR and CDR2 is FQNEAQ in the germline V gene (reference sequence). The V end lost 7 bases, the J end lost 3 bases, and 13 bases lay between the germline ends. Written as DNA, the CDR3 is TGTGCCAGCACCCGGGAGGGGCCCAATCAGCCCCAGCATTTT. Translation gives CASTREGPNQPQHF.

The V gene is TRBV28, the J gene TRBJ2-6, with 8 positions matching TRBD1. V lost 5 bases, J lost 4 bases, and 22 bases stayed unmatched. Germline lookup yields CDR1 MDHEN and CDR2 SYDVKM. This CDR3 spans 21 amino acids. CDR3 nucleotide sequence: TGTGCCAGCAGTCACGCCGCAGTAGGCAGGGGGCAAACCGTGGGGGCCAACGTCCTGACTTTC. Amino acids: CASSHAAVGRGQTVGANVLTF.